Presented here are 10 T cell receptor beta chains from one specimen sequenced in a study of regulatory T cells in long-lasting Graves disease. Building of the TCR beta libraries involved iRepertoire HTBI primers and Arm-PCR of CDR3 regions. TCRdb re-derived calls from the multiplex PCR reads in MiXCR, one entry per CDR3 protein. The sample records about 620,000 distinct CDR3 sequences, under 20% being singletons. The time point here: newly diagnosed GD, antithyroid drugs for less than 3 months. After RNA was extracted from PBMCs, the TCR library was made from it. This sample was also put to use in a study of T cells in Graves' hyperthyroidism and ophthalmopathy.

Material: peripheral blood mononuclear cells (PBMCs), obtained at new diagnosis, from a patient treated with antithyroid drugs. These receptor sequences come from a woman aged 25 to 39 with Graves disease.

This clonotype was observed at least ten times. This CDR3 reads CASSATGYGYTF. The DNA of the CDR3 is TGTGCCAGCAGTGCCACCGGGTATGGCTACACCTTC. This chain uses TRBV2 with TRBJ1-2; D unresolved. Deletions cut 4 bases from V and 5 bases from J, with 8 bases between. There are 12 residues in the CDR3. The germline V gene encodes CDR1 SNHLY and CDR2 FYNNEI.

This clonotype was counted a few times. The chain combines TRBV9 with TRBJ2-1; D may correspond to TRBD1 or TRBD2 (5 bases each). V was pared by 4 bases and J by 1 base, with 12 bases between. CDR3 length: 15 amino acids. CDR1 and CDR2 (germline): SGDLS, YYNGEE. CDR3 sequence: CASSQGRLSYNEQFF. As DNA, the CDR3 is TGTGCCAGCAGCCAGGGACGCCTTTCCTACAATGAGCAGTTCTTC.

This clonotype occurred many times. This rearrangement joins TRBV14 to TRBJ1-1, with D unresolved. The length of the CDR3 is 15 residues. V lost 1 base and J 3 bases, leaving 12 bases between the germline ends. From germline, CDR1 is SGHDN and CDR2 FVKESK. CDR3 in amino acids: CASSQARTPYTEAFF. In nucleotides, the CDR3 is TGTGCCAGCAGCCAAGCGAGGACCCCATACACTGAAGCTTTCTTT. Looking up the rest from reference TRBV14 and TRBJ1-1 gives the full variable domain: EAGVTQFPSHSVIEKGQTVTLRCDPISGHDNLYWYRRVMGKEIKFLLHFVKESKQDESGMPNNRFLAERTGGTYSTLKVQPAELEDSGVYFCASSQARTPYTEAFFGQGTRLTVV.

This clonotype came up many times. The chain combines TRBV24-1 with TRBJ1-2, with D perhaps TRBD1 (6 bases). The CDR3 has 14 amino acids. Trimming removed 4 bases at V and 3 bases at J, with 11 bases between. Germline V lookup: CDR1 KGHDR, CDR2 SFDVKD. This chain's CDR3 is CATSENDRHYGYTF. The CDR3 nucleotides read TGTGCCACCAGTGAGAATGACAGGCACTATGGCTACACCTTC.

This clonotype was recorded many times. This chain joins TRBV5-1 and TRBJ2-7, with 9 bases aligning to TRBD2. This CDR3 has 15 residues. Germline trimming cut 4 bases from V and 7 bases from J; bases unmatched to any gene: 12. CDR1 and CDR2 (germline): SGHRS, YFSETQ. The CDR3 DNA reads TGCGCCAGCAGCCCTCGAGGGGGCCTAGCGGGGGAGCAGTACTTC. It codes for CASSPRGGLAGEQYF. Complete variable domain (other parts from reference TRBV5-1 and TRBJ2-7): KAGVTQTPRYLIKTRGQQVTLSCSPISGHRSVSWYQQTPGQGLQFLFEYFSETQRNKGNFPGRFSGRQFSNSRSEMNVSTLELGDSALYLCASSPRGGLAGEQYFGPGTRLTVT.

This clonotype has just one count. CDR3 sequence: CATSDDFRGTIYF. The CDR3 nucleotides are TGTGCCACCAGTGATGATTTTCGTGGCACCATATATTTT. The rearrangement joins TRBV24-1 to TRBJ1-3; D gene uncertain. Between the trimmed V and J ends, which lost 3 bases and 9 bases, there was a span of 11 bases. This CDR3 is 13 amino acids long. Looked up from germline, CDR1 is KGHDR and CDR2 is SFDVKD.

J is TRBJ2-1 and V is TRBV29-1; 7 bases map to TRBD1. J gave up 3 bases and V 4 bases, and 3 bases lay outside the gene matches. This CDR3 has 13 residues. The germline gives CDR1 SQVTM, CDR2 ANQGSEA. CDR3 coding DNA: TGCAGCGTTGGACAGGGCCGCTACAATGAGCAGTTCTTC. This codes for CSVGQGRYNEQFF.

The rearrangement links TRBV10-2 to TRBJ1-1; D may be TRBD1 (5 bases). This CDR3 region has 13 residues. V was trimmed by 8 bases and J by 2 bases, leaving 12 bases between them. The germline gives CDR1 WSHSY, CDR2 SAAADI. The CDR3 here is CASSTGFNTEAFF. The CDR3 DNA is TGCGCCAGCTCAACAGGTTTTAACACTGAAGCTTTCTTT.

Points on this clonotype: A much larger clone differs by one base, so this may be a read error. The chain carries TRBV7-9 and TRBJ2-7, with D uncertain. The CDR3 consists of 14 residues. CDR1 SEHNR and CDR2 FQNEAQ come from the germline V gene (reference sequence). V was cut by 1 base and J by 6 bases, with 13 bases left in between. The CDR3 sequence is CASSLEMASPEQYF. CDR3 coding DNA: TGTGCCAGCAGCTTAGAAATGGCTAGTCCCGAGCAGTACTTC.

A few counts support this clonotype. V gene TRBV6-2 or TRBV6-3 combines with J gene TRBJ2-3; D call uncertain. The CDR3 totals 14 residues. Trimming removed 8 bases at V and 2 bases at J, with 14 bases between. CDR1 is MNHEY and CDR2 is SVGEGT in the germline V gene. CDR3 loop: CASALGQPTDTQYF. The CDR3 nucleotides read TGTGCCAGCGCCCTAGGCCAACCCACAGATACGCAGTATTTT.